This T cell receptor (beta chain) was observed in a study of blood T cells in healthy people across ages. Germline CDR1 and CDR2: MGHRA and YSYEKL. This CDR3 region has 15 residues. With V trimmed by 6 bases and J by 1 base, 7 bases remained unmatched. A second PCR of 7 to 11 cycles used a sample-barcoded 5' primer and a J-beta primer mix. MiXCR, run by TCRdb on the 5' RACE reads, gives a single entry per CDR3 protein. The sample consists of around 2 million distinct CDR3 sequences, 30% to 40% of them appearing once. V is TRBV4-1 and J is TRBJ2-5, with 8 bases lining up with TRBD1. The source material was blood. The sequence came from a human donor in good health. The CDR3 DNA reads as TGCGCCAGCAGAGGGACCGACAGGGGCCAAGAGACCCAGTACTTC. The encoded protein is CASRGTDRGQETQYF.